Listed here are 23 T cell receptor beta chains from one sample, sequenced in a study of T cells in Graves' hyperthyroidism and ophthalmopathy. RNA transcripts provided the source from which TCR beta CDR3 regions were amplified. Using the HTBI primer set, a first-round RT-PCR was run on the TCR CDR3. TCRdb recomputed calls from the multiplex PCR reads with MiXCR, one row per CDR3 protein. The sample carries over 200,000 distinct CDR3 sequences, approximately 14% recorded once. Material: blood. Receptor source: a woman in her 40s with Graves' hyperthyroidism that later progressed to Graves' ophthalmopathy.

This clonotype came up many times. This chain joins TRBV2 and TRBJ2-2, with a weak D call TRBD2 (5 bases). The CDR3 extends over 14 amino acids. The germline V and J ends were trimmed by 9 bases and 3 bases, with 14 bases remaining between them. Germline CDR1 and CDR2: SNHLY and FYNNEI. CDR3 nucleotide sequence: TGTGCCAGTCAAGAGAGGGCCTACACCGGGGAGCTGTTTTTT. Translation gives CASQERAYTGELFF.

This rearrangement joins TRBV12-3 or TRBV12-4 to TRBJ1-2, with 9 bases lining up with TRBD1. With 0 bases clipped from V and 3 bases from J, the junction kept 2 bases outside the gene matches. The CDR3 consists of 15 residues. The CDR3 coding sequence is TGTGCCAGCAGTTTAGCCGGGACAGGGTACTATGGCTACACCTTC. The encoded protein is CASSLAGTGYYGYTF.

This clonotype was observed many times. The chain recombines TRBV6-1 with TRBJ2-7; 9 positions match TRBD2. V lost 4 bases to trimming and J lost 3 bases; unmatched junction nucleotides: 4. This CDR3 has 14 residues. Germline V gives CDR1 MNHNS, CDR2 SASEGT. This chain's CDR3 is CASSGTSAYYEQYF. CDR3 coding DNA: TGTGCCAGCAGTGGGACTAGCGCCTACTACGAGCAGTACTTC.

This clonotype was observed many times. This chain links TRBV5-1 with TRBJ2-1; 7 nucleotides agree with TRBD2. CDR1 is SGHRS and CDR2 is YFSETQ in the germline V gene. Trimming at V came to 1 base and at J to 8 bases, leaving 0 bases not matched to a gene. The CDR3 contains 12 residues. The CDR3 DNA follows: TGCGCCAGCAGCTTGCGGGGGGATGAGCAGTTCTTC. Its protein product is CASSLRGDEQFF.

V usage is TRBV7-9 and J usage is TRBJ2-5; 10 nucleotides align to TRBD1. The germline V gene encodes CDR1 SEHNR and CDR2 FQNEAQ (reference sequence). The ends lost 5 bases at V and 3 bases at J; junction bases unmatched: 9. The CDR3 covers 16 residues. CDR3 nucleotides: TGTGCCAGCAGCCTCCTAGGGACAGGGGTGGAAGAGACCCAGTACTTC. Translating it yields CASSLLGTGVEETQYF.

The rearrangement links TRBV18 to TRBJ2-3, with 7 bases lining up with TRBD2. The CDR3 totals 14 residues. With V trimmed by 3 bases and J by 5 bases, 5 bases remained unmatched. CDR1 is KGHSH and CDR2 is LQKENI in the germline V gene. In DNA, the CDR3 is TGTGCCAGCTCACCTTTGGGAGGGGAAGATACGCAGTATTTT. Amino acids: CASSPLGGEDTQYF. The variable domain in full, with the rest retrieved from reference TRBV18 and TRBJ2-3, is NAGVMQNPRHLVRRRGQEARLRCSPMKGHSHVYWYRQLPEEGLKFMVYLQKENIIDESGMPKERFSAEFPKEGPSILRIQQVVRGDSAAYFCASSPLGGEDTQYFGPGTRLTVL.

The chain is built from TRBV19 and TRBJ2-1; no definite D call. Germline CDR1 and CDR2: LNHDA and SQIVND (reference sequence). The CDR3 is made up of 11 amino acids. V lost 1 base to trimming and J lost 10 bases, with 5 bases between them. CDR3 bases: TGTGCCAGTAGTATAGTTAGCGAGCAGTTCTTC. Translating it yields CASSIVSEQFF.

Details on this clonotype: A much larger clone differs by one base, so this may be a read error. V and J are TRBV28 and TRBJ1-5; D unresolved. This CDR3 spans 17 amino acids. Germline lookup yields CDR1 MDHEN and CDR2 SYDVKM. The CDR3 bases are TGTGCCAACAGTTTGACTCGATCGGGAGGGATGAATCAGCCCCAGCATTTT. This translates into CANSLTRSGGMNQPQHF.

This clonotype was counted at least ten times. The gene calls are TRBV3-1 and TRBJ2-7; the D call may be TRBD1 or TRBD2 (5 bases each). Germline assignment: CDR1 LGHDT and CDR2 YNNKEL (reference sequence). The CDR3 consists of 15 residues. V gave up 4 bases and J gave up 0 bases, with 13 bases separating them. This CDR3 reads CASSLGTYSSYEQYF. The CDR3 nucleotides are TGTGCCAGCAGCCTTGGGACCTATAGCTCCTACGAGCAGTACTTC.

This clonotype was detected many times. The chain uses TRBV6-1 and TRBJ2-7; 13 nucleotides agree with TRBD2. There are 15 residues in the CDR3. Germline-derived CDR1 and CDR2 are MNHNS and SASEGT. V dropped 8 bases and J dropped 5; count of bases not matched to a gene: 9. The CDR3 is CASATGLAGDHEQYF. The CDR3 region has the DNA TGTGCCAGCGCTACAGGACTAGCGGGAGACCACGAGCAGTACTTC.

This clonotype was observed many times. The V gene is TRBV6-1, the J gene TRBJ2-1, with D perhaps matching TRBD2 (5 bases). With 7 bases removed from V and 10 bases from J, the gap between germline ends came to 17 bases. This CDR3 region has 13 residues. Germline values: CDR1 MNHNS, CDR2 SASEGT. CDR3 sequence: CASTEVAPGEQFF. CDR3 DNA sequence: TGTGCCAGCACCGAGGTAGCGCCCGGGGAGCAGTTCTTC.

This clonotype was recorded many times. The chain has TRBV19 and TRBJ1-5; 7 bases match TRBD1. V lost 9 bases, J lost 2 bases, and 7 bases stayed unmatched. CDR1 LNHDA and CDR2 SQIVND come from the germline V gene (reference sequence). This CDR3 is built from 14 residues. The DNA of the CDR3 is TGTGCCAGCAGCTCAGGACAGGGCAATCAGCCCCAGCATTTT. Encoded protein: CASSSGQGNQPQHF.

This clonotype was counted at least ten times. The DNA for the CDR3 is TGTGCCAGCAGTGATAACGAAGACTACGAGCAGTACTTC. Translating it yields CASSDNEDYEQYF. The V and J genes are TRBV7-9 and TRBJ2-7; D call uncertain. The CDR3 extends over 13 amino acids. The germline CDR1 and CDR2 sequences are SEHNR and FQNEAQ (reference sequence). V was pared by 6 bases and J by 3 bases, with 12 bases between.

This clonotype was counted many times. The V and J genes are TRBV3-1 and TRBJ2-1; TRBD2 might be the D (6 bases). V was clipped by 1 base and J by 7 bases, with 14 bases between them. Germline V lookup: CDR1 LGHDT, CDR2 YNNKEL (reference sequence). The CDR3 covers 15 residues. The CDR3 is CASSQGPGVQNEQFF. The CDR3 region has the DNA TGTGCCAGCAGCCAAGGACCGGGAGTGCAGAATGAGCAGTTCTTC.

In this sample, this clonotype turned up many times. The V and J genes are TRBV12-3 or TRBV12-4 and TRBJ1-2, with D possibly being TRBD1 (5 bases). Between the trimmed V and J ends, which lost 10 bases and 5 bases, there was a span of 14 bases. The CDR3 contains 12 residues. Written as DNA, the CDR3 is TGTGCCACACCGGGACTCCTATATGGCTACACCTTC. It translates to CATPGLLYGYTF.

This clonotype has a count of ten or more. The gene calls are TRBV7-9 and TRBJ2-3; 12 bases map to TRBD2. CDR3 length: 16 amino acids. Germline lookup yields CDR1 SEHNR and CDR2 FQNEAQ (reference sequence). The ends lost 8 bases at V and 8 bases at J; junction bases unmatched: 14. The CDR3 region is CASATSGRPLRSTQYF. The CDR3 coding sequence is TGTGCCAGCGCAACTAGCGGGAGGCCATTGAGGAGTACGCAGTATTTT.

This clonotype has just a few counts. This chain links TRBV4-2 with TRBJ2-2; no definite D call. The ends were cut back, 2 bases at V and 5 bases at J, with 15 bases in the middle. CDR1 LGHNA and CDR2 YNFKEQ come from the germline V gene. The CDR3 is made up of 16 amino acids. As DNA, the CDR3 is TGTGCCAGCAGCCAACGTTACCCGGCTAGTACCGGGGAGCTGTTTTTT. Translated, it gives CASSQRYPASTGELFF.

The chain employs TRBV24-1 and TRBJ2-1, with 10 positions matching TRBD1. The V gene's germline CDR1 is KGHDR and CDR2 SFDVKD. With 6 bases clipped from V and 6 bases from J, the junction kept 7 bases outside the gene matches. This CDR3 has 15 amino acids. CDR3 sequence (DNA): TGTGCCACCAGTAAGGACAGGGGGGGCTCCAATGAGCAGTTCTTC. It is translated as CATSKDRGGSNEQFF.

On this clonotype: Relative to the germline gene, one junction end is altered; a read error may explain this. The chain couples TRBV3-1 to TRBJ1-1; 7 nucleotides line up with TRBD1. Germline CDR1 LGHDT, CDR2 YNNKEL (reference sequence). The CDR3 runs to 17 residues. Here the CDR3 reads CARSLRIATGRATEAFF. Here the CDR3 DNA reads TGTGCCCGCAGCCTCCGAATAGCGACAGGGCGAGCTACTGAAGCTTTCTTT.

This clonotype was seen ten or more times. The CDR3 reads CASSQNQPQHF. For the CDR3, the DNA is TGTGCCAGCAGTCAGAATCAGCCCCAGCATTTT. The rearrangement joins TRBV28 to TRBJ1-5; D unresolved. In germline, CDR1 is MDHEN, CDR2 SYDVKM. V gave up 5 bases and J gave up 4 bases, with 3 bases separating them. The CDR3 sequence is 11 residues long.

Only a few counts were recorded for this clonotype. This chain joins TRBV6-2 or TRBV6-3 and TRBJ2-7; no firm D call. V was trimmed by 7 bases and J by 6 bases, leaving 22 bases between them. The germline gives CDR1 MNHEY, CDR2 SVGEGT. CDR3 size: 15 residues. The CDR3 DNA sequence: TGTGCCAGCACTCGACACGGCTCCGATCGTGGCGAGCAGTACTTC. It translates to CASTRHGSDRGEQYF.

This clonotype came up many times. V usage is TRBV11-2 and J usage is TRBJ2-1, with 10 positions matching TRBD2. Germline trimming cut 4 bases from V and 2 bases from J; bases unmatched to any gene: 8. Germline V CDR1 and CDR2: SGHAT, FQNNGV. This CDR3 has 17 amino acids. The CDR3 sequence: CASSYVGLADAYNEQFF. As DNA, the CDR3 is TGTGCCAGCAGCTACGTCGGACTAGCGGACGCCTACAATGAGCAGTTCTTC.

This clonotype occurred many times. The chain uses TRBV29-1 and TRBJ1-2; 8 positions agree with TRBD1. The CDR3 is made up of 14 amino acids. V gave up 4 bases and J gave up 4 bases; unmatched junction bases: 8. Germline V CDR1 and CDR2: SQVTM, ANQGSEA. The CDR3: CSVGGQGITYGYTF. In nucleotides, the CDR3 is TGCAGCGTTGGAGGACAGGGCATCACCTATGGCTACACCTTC.